The 8 T cell receptor beta chains presented below share a single source sample, sequenced in a study of cytomegalovirus exposure and HLA in healthy donors (dated by TCRdb to 2016 to 2017). Libraries were built with the immunoSEQ multiplex PCR assay. TCRdb's version of the immuneACCESS table is confined to in-frame rearrangements and falls short of the full clone set. An unresolved V gene accounts for under half of the shortfall where checked; the remainder is of unknown origin. Across this sample there are under 250,000 clones, with about 81% seen only once. Over 0.95% of the sample rests with the top ten. The sequenced sample consisted of PBMCs. Receptors were obtained from a woman in her twenties or thirties in good health and CMV-seronegative.

V gene TRBV27 combines with J gene TRBJ2-7; TRBD1 matches 8 bases. V shed 5 bases and J 3 bases; nucleotides not matched to a gene: 9. The V gene's germline CDR1 is MNHEY and CDR2 SMNVEV (reference sequence). The length of the CDR3 is 15 residues. The CDR3 here is CASSQGGGQGYEQYF. DNA for the CDR3: TGTGCCAGCAGTCAAGGTGGAGGACAGGGCTACGAGCAGTACTTC.

The chain recombines TRBV11-2 with TRBJ2-7; D gene uncertain. This CDR3 is 14 amino acids long. Germline lookup yields CDR1 SGHAT and CDR2 FQNNGV. Deletions cut 1 base from V and 0 bases from J, with 7 bases between. The CDR3 DNA reads TGTGCCAGCAGCTTAGCAGGTACCTCCTACGAGCAGTACTTC. Residues: CASSLAGTSYEQYF. Variable domain in full (rest from reference TRBV11-2 and TRBJ2-7): EAGVAQSPRYKIIEKRQSVAFWCNPISGHATLYWYQQILGQGPKLLIQFQNNGVVDDSQLPKDRFSAERLKGVDSTLKIQPAKLEDSAVYLCASSLAGTSYEQYFGPGTRLTVT.

This clone is labeled medium-sized. The rearrangement joins TRBV30 to TRBJ1-2; D is undetermined. Germline assignment: CDR1 GTSNPN and CDR2 SVGIG (reference sequence). The CDR3 totals 11 residues. V gave up 4 bases and J gave up 6 bases, with 9 bases separating them. The CDR3 loop reads CAWKQLHGYTF. The CDR3 nucleotides are TGTGCCTGGAAACAATTGCATGGCTACACCTTC.

The V and J genes are TRBV30 and TRBJ1-4; TRBD1 might be the D (6 bases). CDR3 length: 14 amino acids. From germline, CDR1 is GTSNPN and CDR2 SVGIG (reference sequence). V lost 3 bases, J lost 6 bases, and 14 bases lay in between. The CDR3 DNA sequence: TGTGCCTGGAGCGAGGGACACTCTGATGAAAAACTGTTTTTT. Its protein product is CAWSEGHSDEKLFF.

Only one count was recorded for this clone. CDR3 in DNA: TGTGCCACCCAAGGGGTCGGTAACTATGGCTACACCTTC. Translated, it gives CATQGVGNYGYTF. The V and J genes are TRBV19 and TRBJ1-2; tentative D call: TRBD1 (5 bases). V shed 10 bases and J shed 1 base, with 13 bases lying between them. The CDR3 sequence is 13 residues long. The germline V gene encodes CDR1 LNHDA and CDR2 SQIVND (reference sequence).

The chain recombines TRBV6-5 with TRBJ1-1, with D possibly being TRBD1 (6 bases). CDR1 and CDR2 from the germline V gene are MNHEY and SVGAGI. CDR3 length: 16 residues. Trimming removed 0 bases at V and 0 bases at J, with 11 bases between. As DNA, the CDR3 is TGTGCCAGCAGTTACTCAGGACAGTGGATGAACACTGAAGCTTTCTTT. This gives the protein CASSYSGQWMNTEAFF.

CDR3 loop: CASSGLQGSNQPQHF. The CDR3 DNA follows: TGTGCCAGCAGTGGCCTACAGGGGAGCAATCAGCCCCAGCATTTT. The rearrangement joins TRBV6-1 to TRBJ1-5, with 7 bases aligning to TRBD1. This CDR3 comprises 15 residues. Germline V gene lookup returns CDR1 MNHNS and CDR2 SASEGT. The J segment lost 1 base and the V segment lost 4 bases, leaving 4 bases of the junction unmatched.

This clone appeared many times. The V call is TRBV11-2, the J call TRBJ1-6, with 8 bases aligning to TRBD1. V was clipped by 0 bases and J by 10 bases; unmatched bases: 5. The CDR3 is 15 amino acids. Germline values: CDR1 SGHAT, CDR2 FQNNGV. The CDR3 DNA reads as TGTGCCAGCAGCTTAGATCGCGGACAGGGATCACCCCTCCACTTT. It yields the protein CASSLDRGQGSPLHF.